The next 14 T cell receptor beta chains were all read from a single sample in a study of OX40 agonist ivuxolimab in advanced cancers. Measured with immunoSEQ multiplex PCR; TCRdb has only the in-frame clones, and not every one. The sample lists about 38,000 clones, almost 80% occurring once. The sequences come from CD4+ or CD8+ T cells sorted from blood, collected in a trial of the OX40 agonist ivuxolimab. Receptor source: an adult with an advanced solid tumor such as melanoma, head and neck, liver or kidney cancer.

The J gene is TRBJ2-1, the V gene TRBV4-3; D is perhaps TRBD1 (6 bases). Germline CDR1 and CDR2: LGHNA and YSLEER. The V end lost 0 bases, the J end lost 4 bases, and 19 bases lay between the germline ends. The CDR3 loop spans 18 amino acids. The CDR3 sequence is CASSQDRVAGANYNEQFF. The CDR3 bases are TGCGCCAGCAGCCAAGATAGGGTGGCAGGGGCTAATTACAATGAGCAGTTCTTC.

This chain links TRBV6-1 with TRBJ1-2; 9 bases match TRBD1. V shed 4 bases and J 8 bases; nucleotides not matched to a gene: 2. CDR3 length: 12 residues. Germline CDR1 is MNHNS and CDR2 is SASEGT. CDR3 region: CASSATGGGYTF. The CDR3, as DNA: TGTGCCAGCAGTGCAACAGGGGGCGGCTACACCTTC.

V usage is TRBV5-1 and J usage is TRBJ2-7; no clear D gene. This CDR3 comprises 14 residues. The V and J ends lost 1 base and 1 base respectively, with 9 bases between them. Germline V gene lookup returns CDR1 SGHRS and CDR2 YFSETQ. CDR3 sequence: CASSLTGPSYEQYF. The CDR3, as DNA: TGCGCCAGCAGCTTGACGGGCCCATCCTACGAGCAGTACTTC.

This chain uses TRBV5-1 with TRBJ2-2, with D unresolved. The V gene's germline CDR1 is SGHRS and CDR2 YFSETQ. The CDR3 contains 13 residues. The ends were cut back, 0 bases at V and 7 bases at J, with 7 bases in the middle. The CDR3 DNA reads TGCGCCAGCAGCTTGGATGTGGGCGGGGAGCTGTTTTTT. Its translation is CASSLDVGGELFF. Full variable domain (remainder filled in from reference TRBV5-1 and TRBJ2-2): KAGVTQTPRYLIKTRGQQVTLSCSPISGHRSVSWYQQTPGQGLQFLFEYFSETQRNKGNFPGRFSGRQFSNSRSEMNVSTLELGDSALYLCASSLDVGGELFFGEGSRLTVL.

The chain recombines TRBV27 with TRBJ2-7, with a tentative D call TRBD1 (5 bases). Germline values: CDR1 MNHEY, CDR2 SMNVEV (reference sequence). This CDR3 region has 12 residues. The V and J ends lost 4 bases and 6 bases respectively, with 10 bases between them. In nucleotides, the CDR3 is TGTGCCAGCAGTTCCCCCAGGGCCGAGCAGTACTTC. It codes for CASSSPRAEQYF.

This chain connects TRBV4-3 to TRBJ2-7, with D unresolved. The CDR3 spans 15 residues. The germline V gene has CDR1 LGHNA and CDR2 YSLEER. With 0 bases removed from V and 3 bases from J, the gap between germline ends came to 12 bases. The CDR3 protein is CASSQDFTTFYEQYF. Written as DNA, the CDR3 is TGCGCCAGCAGCCAAGATTTCACAACCTTCTACGAGCAGTACTTC.

The chain combines TRBV7-9 with TRBJ2-7; 9 bases line up with TRBD1. Germline-derived CDR1 and CDR2 are SEHNR and FQNEAQ (reference sequence). Unmatched junction bases numbered 4, after V lost 1 base and J lost 6 bases. This CDR3 comprises 14 residues. The CDR3 sequence is CASSLEGTGPEQYF. For the CDR3, the DNA is TGTGCCAGCAGCTTAGAAGGGACAGGGCCCGAGCAGTACTTC. The variable domain in full, with the rest retrieved from reference TRBV7-9 and TRBJ2-7, is DTGVSQNPRHKITKRGQNVTFRCDPISEHNRLYWYRQTLGQGPEFLTYFQNEAQLEKSRLLSDRFSAERPKGSFSTLEIQRTEQGDSAMYLCASSLEGTGPEQYFGPGTRLTVT.

Relative to its sample, this clone is medium-sized (0.01 to 0.1%). This sequence joins TRBV11-2 and TRBJ2-1; D unresolved. CDR1 and CDR2 from the germline V gene are SGHAT and FQNNGV. The CDR3 covers 12 residues. Trimming removed 1 base at V and 5 bases at J, with 3 bases between. The CDR3 nucleotides read TGTGCCAGCAGCTTAGGTCACAATGAGCAGTTCTTC. Protein sequence: CASSLGHNEQFF.

The rearrangement links TRBV9 to TRBJ2-5; 8 bases fit TRBD1. Germline V gene data show CDR1 as SGDLS and CDR2 as YYNGEE. The CDR3 consists of 15 residues. V trimming: 3 bases; J trimming: 5 bases; junction bases outside the gene matches: 9. CDR3 nucleotide sequence: TGTGCCAGCAGCGCCTACAGGGGGACTTATGAGACCCAGTACTTC. Encoded protein: CASSAYRGTYETQYF.

The J gene is TRBJ2-7, the V gene TRBV19; the D gene is possibly TRBD2 (7 bases). Germline CDR1 and CDR2: LNHDA and SQIVND (reference sequence). The germline V and J ends were trimmed by 5 bases and 4 bases, with 21 bases remaining between them. This CDR3 has 16 amino acids. The CDR3 region is CASSPGAGAAQYEQYF. For the CDR3, the DNA is TGTGCCAGTAGTCCCGGGGCGGGGGCGGCCCAATACGAGCAGTACTTC.

The V gene is TRBV4-1, the J gene TRBJ2-7, with a tentative D call TRBD1 (6 bases). The germline V gene has CDR1 MGHRA and CDR2 YSYEKL. V was pared by 3 bases and J by 5 bases, with 17 bases between. CDR3 length equals 15 residues. DNA for the CDR3: TGCGCCAGCAGCCAGCCCGGGACGAGGGACAACGAGCAGTACTTC. This gives the protein CASSQPGTRDNEQYF.

CDR3 amino acids: CASSLGVSTDTQYF. The CDR3 coding sequence is TGTGCCAGCTCCCTCGGGGTTAGCACAGATACGCAGTATTTT. The chain recombines TRBV6-1 with TRBJ2-3, with a weak D call TRBD2 (5 bases). This CDR3 has 14 amino acids. Germline CDR1 is MNHNS and CDR2 is SASEGT. V was trimmed by 8 bases and J by 0 bases, leaving 12 bases between them.

The rearrangement links TRBV4-2 to TRBJ2-7, with D perhaps TRBD2 (6 bases). The CDR3 covers 16 residues. Trimming shortened V by 3 bases and J by 2 bases, and 17 bases separated the two germline ends. In germline, CDR1 is LGHNA, CDR2 YNFKEQ. The CDR3 DNA reads as TGTGCCAGCAGCCACGTTGGGACTTCCCAAACCTACGAGCAGTACTTC. The encoded protein is CASSHVGTSQTYEQYF.

This chain uses TRBV27 with TRBJ1-2, with 7 bases that match TRBD1. CDR1 and CDR2 from the germline V gene are MNHEY and SMNVEV (reference sequence). J was trimmed by 4 bases and V by 2 bases; bases with no gene match: 16. This CDR3 has 18 amino acids. The CDR3 region is CASSLNSDPRQGSYGYTF. The CDR3 DNA is TGTGCCAGCAGTTTAAACTCAGACCCGAGACAGGGCTCCTATGGCTACACCTTC.